Presented here are 27 T cell receptor beta chains from one specimen sequenced in a study of a mutant IDH1 vaccine in newly diagnosed glioma. Only in-frame clones appear in the TCRdb table, and some are missing; sequencing was by immunoSEQ multiplex PCR. The sample records about 32,000 clones, around 73% being singletons. Time point: week 35, safety follow-up. It was 300 ug of mutant IDH1 20-mer peptide that made up each vaccine dose, given with topical imiquimod. These TCRs are of unknown antigen specificity. Sequences were derived from PBMCs, sampled from a glioma patient whose treatment included an IDH1 peptide vaccine. Every receptor here comes from a woman aged 40 to 50 with glioma.

The chain employs TRBV10-1 and TRBJ2-5; TRBD2 matches at 9 bases. V gave up 3 bases and J gave up 1 base; unmatched junction bases: 0. Germline CDR1 WNHNN, CDR2 SYGVQD (reference sequence). The CDR3 runs 14 residues. The CDR3 here is CASSELAGQETQYF. CDR3 bases: TGCGCCAGCAGTGAACTAGCGGGCCAAGAGACCCAGTACTTC.

The rearrangement uses TRBV5-8 and TRBJ2-5; 7 nucleotides line up with TRBD1. Germline CDR1 is SGHTS and CDR2 is YDEGEE. This CDR3 region has 13 residues. Trimming cost V 9 bases and J 3 bases; bases outside gene matches: 8. CDR3 sequence (DNA): TGTGCCACCGTCGACCAGGGGGAAGAGACCCAGTACTTC. As protein: CATVDQGEETQYF.

The chain has TRBV12-5 and TRBJ2-4; D unresolved. The CDR3 is 12 amino acids. Trimming took off 1 base at V and 6 bases at J, with 4 bases between the two ends. Germline CDR1 and CDR2: LGHNT and FRNRAP. The CDR3 sequence is CASGLGRNIQYF. CDR3 in DNA: TGTGCTAGTGGTTTGGGCAGAAACATTCAGTACTTC.

This clone was counted only a few times. This sequence joins TRBV9 and TRBJ1-3, with a tentative D call TRBD1 (6 bases). CDR1 SGDLS and CDR2 YYNGEE come from the germline V gene. The germline V and J ends were trimmed by 4 bases and 6 bases, with 11 bases remaining between them. The CDR3 spans 13 residues. The CDR3 DNA sequence: TGTGCCAGCAGCCGGGGGGGCGAAAACACCATATATTTT. This codes for CASSRGGENTIYF.

This clone showed up just once. The chain is built from TRBV10-1 and TRBJ2-5; D is perhaps TRBD2 (7 bases). Germline CDR1 is WNHNN and CDR2 is SYGVQD (reference sequence). Trimming stripped 9 bases from V and 4 bases from J, with 15 bases between. There are 13 residues in the CDR3. In DNA form, the CDR3 reads TGCGCCAGTGCGGGGGCGATGGGAGAGACCCAGTACTTC. It encodes CASAGAMGETQYF.

The chain uses TRBV6-5 and TRBJ1-1; D gene unclear. Trimming shortened V by 5 bases and J by 11 bases, and 12 bases separated the two germline ends. Germline lookup yields CDR1 MNHEY and CDR2 SVGAGI. CDR3 length: 11 residues. CDR3 DNA: TGTGCCAGCAGTACCGGGCCAAAGGCTTTCTTT. Protein: CASSTGPKAFF.

This clone was seen a few times. DNA of the CDR3: TGCAGCGTTGACAGGGGGTCCACTGAAGCTTTCTTT. It translates to CSVDRGSTEAFF. V is TRBV29-1 and J is TRBJ1-1; 7 positions match TRBD1. From germline, CDR1 is SQVTM and CDR2 ANQGSEA. With 3 bases clipped from V and 4 bases from J, the junction kept 2 bases outside the gene matches. The CDR3 contains 12 residues. Full variable domain (rest looked up from reference TRBV29-1 and TRBJ1-1): SAVISQKPSRDICQRGTSLTIQCQVDSQVTMMFWYRQQPGQSLTLIATANQGSEATYESGFVIDKFPISRPNLTFSTLTVSNMSPEDSSIYLCSVDRGSTEAFFGQGTRLTVV.

This chain joins TRBV5-1 and TRBJ1-2; 10 positions match TRBD1. After removal of 4 bases from V and 2 bases from J, the junction contained 5 bases not matched to a gene. CDR1 SGHRS and CDR2 YFSETQ come from the germline V gene. This CDR3 spans 15 amino acids. In DNA, the CDR3 is TGCGCCAGCAGCCCAACGGGACAGGGGAACTATGGCTACACCTTC. Amino acid sequence: CASSPTGQGNYGYTF.

The genes are TRBV2 and TRBJ1-5, with D tentatively TRBD1 (6 bases). The germline gives CDR1 SNHLY, CDR2 FYNNEI. The CDR3 extends over 15 amino acids. Trimming removed 3 bases at V and 6 bases at J, with 15 bases between. The CDR3 sequence: CASSEGRGPPQPQHF. DNA of the CDR3: TGTGCCAGCAGTGAGGGCCGGGGGCCGCCTCAGCCCCAGCATTTT. Supplemented by reference TRBV2 and TRBJ1-5, the full variable domain reads EPEVTQTPSHQVTQMGQEVILRCVPISNHLYFYWYRQILGQKVEFLVSFYNNEISEKSEIFDDQFSVERPDGSNFTLKIRSTKLEDSAMYFCASSEGRGPPQPQHFGDGTRLSIL.

The chain joins TRBV7-9 to TRBJ2-7; D call uncertain. Trimming removed 5 bases at V and 6 bases at J, with 23 bases between. The V gene's germline CDR1 is SEHNR and CDR2 FQNEAQ (reference sequence). The CDR3 totals 16 residues. The CDR3 DNA follows: TGTGCCAGCAGCACCCAACCCCGGGCCCCCCCCGCCGAGCAGTACTTC. Translation: CASSTQPRAPPAEQYF.

This sequence joins TRBV5-1 and TRBJ2-1, with 8 bases matching TRBD1. In germline, CDR1 is SGHRS, CDR2 YFSETQ. The CDR3 covers 14 residues. After removal of 0 bases from V and 8 bases from J, the junction contained 4 bases not matched to a gene. The CDR3 bases are TGCGCCAGCAGCTTGGCGCAACAGGGGGATGAGCAGTTCTTC. Its protein product is CASSLAQQGDEQFF.

This chain joins TRBV30 and TRBJ1-5; tentatively, D is TRBD1 (6 bases). Per germline, CDR1 GTSNPN and CDR2 SVGIG (reference sequence). The CDR3 runs to 15 residues. Trimming pared 0 bases from V and 3 bases from J, leaving 12 bases between. The CDR3 region is CAWSVRAGVNQPQHF. CDR3 nucleotides: TGTGCCTGGAGTGTACGGGCAGGGGTCAATCAGCCCCAGCATTTT.

Within the sample, this clone is medium-sized. The CDR3 protein is CASSLRGGETQYF. The CDR3 region has the DNA TGCGCCAGCAGCTTACGGGGGGGAGAGACCCAGTACTTC. The chain couples TRBV5-1 to TRBJ2-5, with 8 bases identical to TRBD2. In germline, CDR1 is SGHRS, CDR2 YFSETQ. J gave up 4 bases and V 2 bases, and 1 base lay outside the gene matches. CDR3 length: 13 amino acids.

V and J are TRBV4-1 and TRBJ1-5, with D tentatively TRBD1 (6 bases). Germline CDR1 and CDR2: MGHRA and YSYEKL. V dropped 1 base and J dropped 5 bases, with 18 bases sitting between them. This CDR3 has 17 residues. The CDR3 nucleotides are TGCGCCAGCAGCCAAGGTGAACAGGGACCGAGAGATCAGCCCCAGCATTTT. The encoded protein is CASSQGEQGPRDQPQHF.

This clone was found a few times. For the CDR3, the DNA is TGCGCCAGCAGCCGGACGGACAGTGGAAACTATGGCTACACCTTC. This encodes CASSRTDSGNYGYTF. The rearrangement uses TRBV5-1 and TRBJ1-2, with D tentatively TRBD1 (6 bases). The ends were cut back, 4 bases at V and 2 bases at J, with 15 bases in the middle. The CDR3 has 15 residues. The germline CDR1 and CDR2 sequences are SGHRS and YFSETQ.

This chain links TRBV27 with TRBJ2-7; unclear D gene. Germline CDR1 is MNHEY and CDR2 is SMNVEV (reference sequence). Between the trimmed V and J ends, which lost 2 bases and 3 bases, there was a span of 14 bases. The CDR3 is 15 residues long. CDR3: CASSLQARFNYEQYF. As DNA, the CDR3 is TGTGCCAGCAGTTTACAGGCTAGGTTTAACTACGAGCAGTACTTC.

This chain's CDR3 is CASSWGGEKLFF. For the CDR3, the DNA is TGTGCCAGCAGCTGGGGTGGTGAAAAACTGTTTTTT. This rearrangement joins TRBV7-9 to TRBJ1-4; D unresolved. Germline CDR1 is SEHNR and CDR2 is FQNEAQ (reference sequence). V was clipped by 4 bases and J by 7 bases, with 7 bases between them. The CDR3 is made up of 12 amino acids.

This rearrangement joins TRBV7-9 to TRBJ1-3, with TRBD1 matching 10 bases. Per germline, CDR1 SEHNR and CDR2 FQNEAQ (reference sequence). The V segment lost 5 bases and the J segment 4 bases; nucleotides outside the gene matches: 2. The CDR3 runs to 14 residues. The chain's CDR3 is CASSRQGAGNTIYF. CDR3 bases: TGTGCCAGCAGCCGACAGGGGGCCGGAAACACCATATATTTT.

This chain connects TRBV5-5 to TRBJ2-5; the D gene is possibly TRBD2 (6 bases). The CDR3 length is 14 residues. Trimming stripped 4 bases from V and 5 bases from J, with 15 bases between. The germline V gene has CDR1 SGHKS and CDR2 YYEKEE (reference sequence). The CDR3 spells CASSPRPGGETQYF. For the CDR3, the DNA is TGTGCCAGCAGCCCCCGACCTGGGGGGGAGACCCAGTACTTC.

This clone has just a few counts. The chain carries TRBV9 and TRBJ2-5, with 16 bases lining up with TRBD2. Germline CDR1 and CDR2: SGDLS and YYNGEE. Trimming removed 3 bases from V and 4 bases from J; junction bases left unmatched: 6. The CDR3 is 17 amino acids. In DNA, the CDR3 is TGTGCCAGCAGCGACGGGACTAGCGGGGGGGCCTCAGAGACCCAGTACTTC. This encodes CASSDGTSGGASETQYF.

V usage is TRBV7-8 and J usage is TRBJ1-4, with 10 nucleotides matching TRBD1. The CDR3 contains 17 residues. V shed 1 base, J shed 8 bases, and the junction held 10 bases outside the gene matches. Looked up from germline, CDR1 is SGHVS and CDR2 is FQNEAQ. For the CDR3, the DNA is TGTGCCAGCAGCTTAGGGTTGAGGGGACAGGGGAGCGAAAAACTGTTTTTT. The encoded protein is CASSLGLRGQGSEKLFF. Based on the CDR3 plus reference TRBV7-8 and TRBJ1-4, the full variable domain is GAGVSQSPRYKVAKRGQDVALRCDPISGHVSLFWYQQALGQGPEFLTYFQNEAQLDKSGLPSDRFFAERPEGSVSTLKIQRTQQEDSAVYLCASSLGLRGQGSEKLFFGSGTQLSVL.

This rearrangement joins TRBV5-1 to TRBJ2-3; no definite D call. The CDR3 covers 14 residues. Trimming left V 2 bases short and J 5 bases short, with 12 bases between. Germline V CDR1 and CDR2: SGHRS, YFSETQ. The CDR3 protein is CASSLLGIKDTQYF. Written as DNA, the CDR3 is TGCGCCAGCAGCTTACTGGGGATAAAAGATACGCAGTATTTT.

The chain joins TRBV5-4 to TRBJ1-4, with unresolved D. The germline V gene has CDR1 SGHNT and CDR2 YYREEE (reference sequence). Deletions cut 2 bases from V and 6 bases from J, with 14 bases between. The CDR3 loop spans 15 amino acids. The CDR3 here is CASSLGGGPYEKLFF. The CDR3 DNA is TGTGCCAGCAGCTTAGGCGGAGGGCCGTATGAAAAACTGTTTTTT.

Written as DNA, the CDR3 is TGTGCCTGGAGTCCGGGGACAGGGGACATTCAGTACTTC. The encoded protein is CAWSPGTGDIQYF. The rearrangement uses TRBV30 and TRBJ2-4, with 10 nucleotides matching TRBD1. Trimming removed 2 bases from V and 8 bases from J; junction bases left unmatched: 3. There are 13 residues in the CDR3. Germline V gene sequence: CDR1 GTSNPN, CDR2 SVGIG (reference sequence).

This sequence joins TRBV10-3 and TRBJ1-3; tentative D call: TRBD1 (6 bases). Germline lookup yields CDR1 ENHRY and CDR2 SYGVKD. Trimming took 1 base from V and 5 from J, leaving 15 bases between them. CDR3 size: 16 residues. DNA for the CDR3: TGTGCCATCAGTGAGTTCGGACAGCCCCAAAGAAACACCATATATTTT. Amino acids: CAISEFGQPQRNTIYF.

In this sample, this clone turned up a few times. This sequence joins TRBV19 and TRBJ1-6; D is unresolved. V lost 3 bases and J 13 bases, leaving 13 bases between the germline ends. This CDR3 comprises 13 residues. Germline V CDR1 and CDR2: LNHDA, SQIVND (reference sequence). In DNA form, the CDR3 reads TGTGCCAGTAGTATCTCAACCTTCGCCCCCCTCCACTTT. Translated, it gives CASSISTFAPLHF.

This clone showed up just a few times. V is TRBV19 and J is TRBJ1-2; D gene ambiguous. In germline, CDR1 is LNHDA, CDR2 SQIVND (reference sequence). Trimming removed 7 bases from V and 1 base from J, with 7 bases in between. This CDR3 comprises 12 residues. The CDR3, as DNA: TGTGCCAGTACTGAGGGTAACTATGGCTACACCTTC. Encoded protein: CASTEGNYGYTF.